The 6 T cell receptor beta chains below all came from one sample that was sequenced in a study of T cell responses to AZD1222 COVID-19 vaccine. The assay was immunoSEQ multiplex PCR, and TCRdb's table has in-frame clones only and misses some. The sample records around 200,000 clones, roughly 88% being singletons. Sequenced here: peripheral blood, sampled on day 0 of AZD1222 vaccination. Receptors originate from an adult in good health.

V usage is TRBV9 and J usage is TRBJ2-3, with 11 bases identical to TRBD2. This CDR3 is 14 amino acids long. Germline CDR1 and CDR2: SGDLS and YYNGEE. The V and J ends lost 3 bases and 4 bases, in that order; junction bases with no gene match: 1. CDR3 residues: CASSDSGGADTQYF. The CDR3 region has the DNA TGTGCCAGCAGCGATAGCGGGGGGGCAGATACGCAGTATTTT.

The chain links TRBV9 to TRBJ2-1, with 7 bases matching TRBD2. The V gene's germline CDR1 is SGDLS and CDR2 YYNGEE. This CDR3 comprises 16 residues. V was clipped by 1 base and J by 3 bases; unmatched bases: 7. In DNA, the CDR3 is TGTGCCAGCAGCGTATCGCCTAGCGGACGCTACAATGAGCAGTTCTTC. It specifies CASSVSPSGRYNEQFF.

The CDR3 protein is CASARPGREQHF. CDR3 nucleotides: TGTGCCAGCGCAAGGCCCGGACGGGAACAGCATTTT. The chain recombines TRBV6-6 with TRBJ1-5; D is unclear. The V gene lost 8 bases and the J gene lost 13 bases, with 18 bases spanning the gap. The CDR3 consists of 12 residues. The germline CDR1 and CDR2 sequences are MNHNY and SVGAGI (reference sequence).

The chain carries TRBV12-3 or TRBV12-4 and TRBJ1-3, with D hard to call. This CDR3 comprises 11 residues. The ends were cut back, 3 bases at V and 6 bases at J, with 3 bases in the middle. The CDR3: CASSFANTIYF. CDR3 in DNA: TGTGCCAGCAGTTTCGCAAACACCATATATTTT.

This clone was seen just once. The CDR3 nucleotides read TGTGCCACCAATAGGAGGGCTGGGGCCAACGTCCTGACTTTC. This translates into CATNRRAGANVLTF. The genes are TRBV15 and TRBJ2-6; D may be TRBD2 (6 bases). Per the germline V gene, CDR1 is LNHNV and CDR2 is YYDKDF (reference sequence). V dropped 7 bases and J dropped 2 bases, with 9 bases sitting between them. CDR3 length equals 14 residues.

This chain joins TRBV4-1 and TRBJ2-7; 9 positions agree with TRBD1. Per the germline V gene, CDR1 is MGHRA and CDR2 is YSYEKL. This CDR3 region has 15 residues. V dropped 3 bases and J dropped 2; count of bases not matched to a gene: 5. In DNA form, the CDR3 reads TGCGCCAGCAGCCACCCGGGACAGGGTGCCTACGAGCAGTACTTC. It codes for CASSHPGQGAYEQYF.